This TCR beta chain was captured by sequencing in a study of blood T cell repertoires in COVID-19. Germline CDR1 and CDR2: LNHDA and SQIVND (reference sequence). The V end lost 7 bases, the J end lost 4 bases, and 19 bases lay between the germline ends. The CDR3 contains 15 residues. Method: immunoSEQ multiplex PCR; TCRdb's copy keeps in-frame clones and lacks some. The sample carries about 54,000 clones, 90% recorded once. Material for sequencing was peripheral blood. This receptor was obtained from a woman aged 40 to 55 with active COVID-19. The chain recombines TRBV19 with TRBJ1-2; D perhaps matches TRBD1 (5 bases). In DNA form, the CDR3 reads TGTGCCAGTAACCCTAGCGGGGACGTAGCCTATGGCTACACCTTC. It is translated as CASNPSGDVAYGYTF. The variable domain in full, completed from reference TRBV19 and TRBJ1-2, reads DGGITQSPKYLFRKEGQNVTLSCEQNLNHDAMYWYRQDPGQGLRLIYYSQIVNDFQKGDIAEGYSVSREKKESFPLTVTSAQKNPTAFYLCASNPSGDVAYGYTFGSGTRLTVV.